This entry lists 7 T cell receptor beta chains sequenced from one sample in a study of OX40 agonist ivuxolimab in advanced cancers. TCRdb's table, derived via immunoSEQ multiplex PCR, lists solely in-frame clones and lacks some. The profile covers roughly 10,000 clones, with roughly 86% appearing a single time and roughly 10% taken by the ten largest. Here the sequenced sample was CD4+ or CD8+ T cells sorted from blood, taken in a trial of the OX40 agonist ivuxolimab. The source is an adult with an advanced solid tumor such as melanoma, head and neck, liver or kidney cancer.

The V and J genes are TRBV15 and TRBJ1-2, with D tentatively TRBD1 (5 bases). This CDR3 contains 15 residues. The germline CDR1 and CDR2 sequences are LNHNV and YYDKDF (reference sequence). V was trimmed by 5 bases and J by 2 bases, leaving 15 bases between them. CDR3 sequence: CATSDDSSLNYGYTF. The CDR3 DNA follows: TGTGCCACCAGCGACGACAGCTCCCTAAACTATGGCTACACCTTC.

The chain uses TRBV2 and TRBJ2-1; a weak D match, TRBD1 (6 bases). The V gene's germline CDR1 is SNHLY and CDR2 FYNNEI. V lost 4 bases to trimming and J lost 0 bases, with 16 bases between them. This CDR3 spans 17 amino acids. DNA for the CDR3: TGTGCCAGCAGTGTTATGAGAGGACAGAGCTCCTACAATGAGCAGTTCTTC. This sequence encodes CASSVMRGQSSYNEQFF.

This sequence joins TRBV7-9 and TRBJ1-4, with no clear D. Trimming took off 1 base at V and 1 base at J, with 10 bases between the two ends. CDR3 size: 16 residues. Germline V lookup: CDR1 SEHNR, CDR2 FQNEAQ (reference sequence). The CDR3 spells CASSLGEYGTNEKLFF. DNA of the CDR3: TGTGCCAGCAGCTTAGGAGAGTATGGAACTAATGAAAAACTGTTTTTT.

This clone was seen more than once but under ten times. This sequence joins TRBV7-9 and TRBJ1-1; no reliable D call. The CDR3 spans 12 residues. CDR1 is SEHNR, CDR2 FQNEAQ, per germline (reference sequence). V lost 1 base and J 4 bases, leaving 4 bases between the germline ends. CDR3 sequence: CASSLGVTEAFF. The CDR3 bases are TGTGCCAGCAGCTTAGGGGTCACTGAAGCTTTCTTT. Full variable domain (missing parts from reference TRBV7-9 and TRBJ1-1): DTGVSQNPRHKITKRGQNVTFRCDPISEHNRLYWYRQTLGQGPEFLTYFQNEAQLEKSRLLSDRFSAERPKGSFSTLEIQRTEQGDSAMYLCASSLGVTEAFFGQGTRLTVV.

This rearrangement joins TRBV4-1 to TRBJ2-7; D call uncertain. CDR1 MGHRA and CDR2 YSYEKL come from the germline V gene. The CDR3 contains 13 residues. Trimming removed 0 bases from V and 0 bases from J, with 3 bases in between. The CDR3 DNA sequence: TGCGCCAGCAGCCAAGAGATCTCCTACGAGCAGTACTTC. Its translation is CASSQEISYEQYF.

The rearrangement links TRBV9 to TRBJ2-5, with D possibly matching TRBD1 (5 bases). Deletions cut 3 bases from V and 1 base from J, with 13 bases between. From germline, CDR1 is SGDLS and CDR2 YYNGEE. The length of the CDR3 is 15 residues. The CDR3, as DNA: TGTGCCAGCAGCGGGTTAGACAGATTCCAAGAGACCCAGTACTTC. Residues: CASSGLDRFQETQYF.

The V and J genes are TRBV5-4 and TRBJ2-1; tentatively, D is TRBD2 (6 bases). Germline V gene data show CDR1 as SGHNT and CDR2 as YYREEE (reference sequence). The CDR3 is made up of 12 amino acids. The ends were cut back, 0 bases at V and 9 bases at J, with 7 bases in the middle. The CDR3 bases are TGTGCCAGCAGCTTGGGGGGGGTTGAGCAGTTCTTC. Translation: CASSLGGVEQFF.